Listed below are T cell receptor beta chains from one sample, sequenced in a study of blood T cell repertoires in COVID-19. Sequencing used immunoSEQ multiplex PCR; TCRdb keeps in-frame clones, though not all of them. The profile shows 50,000 or so clones, about three quarters of them singletons. The source material was peripheral blood. These receptors were collected from a human donor with active or convalescent COVID-19. The donor label of this sample is uncertain. Both conserved end residues are part of each CDR3. D genes are given only for firm matches. The size entry is marked missing in some rows and otherwise reads once, few, many or a size class.

clone size	J gene	V gene	D gene	CDR3 protein	CDR3 DNA
.	TRBJ2-3	TRBV7-6	TRBD2	CASSLGSAGGATDTQYF	TGTGCCAGCAGCTTAGGTTCAGCGGGAGGGGCGACAGATACGCAGTATTTT
.	TRBJ2-5	TRBV7-3	.	CASSQRVQETQYF	TGTGCCAGCAGCCAGCGGGTCCAAGAGACCCAGTACTTC
many	TRBJ2-1	TRBV7-9	.	CASSPAGTPSNEQFF	TGTGCCAGCAGCCCGGCCGGGACTCCCTCCAATGAGCAGTTCTTC
.	TRBJ2-7	TRBV4-2	TRBD1	CASSARTGGLIYEQYF	TGTGCCAGCAGCGCACGTACAGGGGGCTTAATCTACGAGCAGTACTTC
medium-sized	TRBJ2-2	TRBV27	TRBD1	CASRDRASTGELFF	TGTGCCAGCCGCGACAGGGCGAGCACCGGGGAGCTGTTTTTT
.	TRBJ2-5	TRBV3-1/TRBV3-2	TRBD2	CASSRSGRPLYQETQYF	TGTGCCAGCAGCCGGAGCGGGAGGCCCCTGTACCAAGAGACCCAGTACTTC
.	TRBJ1-4	TRBV19	.	CASSITYRAEKLFF	TGTGCCAGTAGTATAACATACAGGGCCGAAAAACTGTTTTTT
.	TRBJ1-1	TRBV20-1	TRBD1	CSASQGGVMNTEAFF	TGCAGTGCTAGTCAGGGGGGCGTAATGAACACTGAAGCTTTCTTT
.	TRBJ2-7	TRBV7-9	.	CASSNPVIEQYF	TGTGCCAGCAGCAACCCGGTGATCGAGCAGTACTTC
.	TRBJ2-1	TRBV4-1	.	CASSPNWGRNEQFF	TGCGCCAGCAGCCCAAACTGGGGCAGGAATGAGCAGTTCTTC
.	TRBJ2-7	TRBV9	.	CASSVEGRGYEQYF	TGTGCCAGCAGCGTAGAAGGCAGGGGCTACGAGCAGTACTTC
.	TRBJ2-3	TRBV6-6	.	CASSYLLRAGTDTQYF	TGTGCCAGCAGTTACCTTCTCAGGGCGGGGACAGATACGCAGTATTTT
.	TRBJ2-1	TRBV24-1	TRBD1	CATSDTLGTGGLSEQFF	TGTGCCACCAGTGATACCCTAGGGACAGGGGGCCTAAGTGAGCAGTTCTTC
.	TRBJ1-1	TRBV7-8	.	CASSFPDRQEAFF	TGTGCCAGCAGCTTCCCTGACAGGCAGGAAGCTTTCTTT
.	TRBJ2-2	TRBV2	TRBD2	CASSPVTSGNTGELFF	TGTGCCAGCAGCCCCGTGACTAGCGGGAACACCGGGGAGCTGTTTTTT
.	TRBJ2-3	TRBV19	.	CASSKGTRDTQYF	TGTGCCAGTAGCAAGGGGACAAGGGATACGCAGTATTTT
.	TRBJ2-7	TRBV10-3	.	CAMDDGSSYEQYF	TGTGCCATGGACGACGGGAGCTCCTACGAGCAGTACTTC
.	TRBJ1-5	TRBV7-2	.	CASSFHLNQPQHF	TGTGCCAGCAGCTTCCATCTAAATCAGCCCCAGCATTTT
.	TRBJ2-6	TRBV19	TRBD1	CASSTPTGTGANVLTF	TGTGCCAGTAGTACACCGACAGGGACAGGGGCCAACGTCCTGACTTTC
.	TRBJ1-1	TRBV7-3	.	CASSPLSDTEAFF	TGTGCCAGCAGCCCCCTTTCGGACACTGAAGCTTTCTTT
.	TRBJ1-2	TRBV19	.	CASSARQVPSQGYTF	TGTGCCAGTAGTGCCCGACAGGTTCCTTCCCAGGGCTACACCTTC
many	TRBJ1-2	TRBV4-3	TRBD1	CASSQLLRGGGAIYGYTF	TGCGCCAGCAGCCAACTCCTCCGAGGAGGGGGCGCCATCTATGGCTACACCTTC
.	TRBJ1-2	TRBV21-1	.	CASSKGAGDTF	TGTGCCAGCAGCAAAGGTGCGGGGGACACCTTC
.	TRBJ1-2	TRBV6-5	.	CASMKEGGYTF	TGTGCCAGCATGAAGGAGGGTGGCTACACCTTC
.	TRBJ2-7	TRBV10-3	TRBD2	CAISESTSLHEQYF	TGTGCCATCAGTGAGTCGACTAGCCTACACGAGCAGTACTTC
.	TRBJ1-2	TRBV6-2/TRBV6-3	TRBD1	CASSYGGTGDGYTF	TGTGCCAGCAGTTACGGAGGGACAGGGGATGGCTACACCTTC
once	TRBJ2-2	TRBV24-1	.	CATSDSITGELFF	TGTGCCACCAGTGATTCCATCACCGGGGAGCTGTTTTTT
.	TRBJ1-5	TRBV5-1	TRBD1	CASSDKVPGQGARSNQPQHF	TGCGCCAGCAGCGATAAGGTCCCAGGACAGGGGGCGAGAAGCAATCAGCCCCAGCATTTT
.	TRBJ2-2	TRBV5-1	TRBD2	CASSIGGSSTGELFF	TGCGCCAGCAGCATAGGCGGGAGCTCAACCGGGGAGCTGTTTTTT
few	TRBJ1-3	TRBV6-5	TRBD1	CASRQTGSGNTIYF	TGTGCCAGCAGGCAGACAGGGTCTGGAAACACCATATATTTT
.	TRBJ2-2	TRBV28	TRBD1	CASRSGQLNTGELFF	TGTGCCAGCAGGTCGGGACAGCTGAACACCGGGGAGCTGTTTTTT
.	TRBJ1-2	TRBV7-2	.	CASSLAVASGYTF	TGTGCCAGCAGCTTAGCGGTAGCAAGCGGCTACACCTTC
few	TRBJ1-4	TRBV5-1	TRBD1	CASSLDRGDEKLFF	TGCGCCAGCAGCTTAGACAGGGGAGATGAAAAACTGTTTTTT
.	TRBJ2-3	TRBV5-8	TRBD1	CASSPNRGPDTQYF	TGTGCCAGCAGCCCGAACAGGGGACCAGATACGCAGTATTTT